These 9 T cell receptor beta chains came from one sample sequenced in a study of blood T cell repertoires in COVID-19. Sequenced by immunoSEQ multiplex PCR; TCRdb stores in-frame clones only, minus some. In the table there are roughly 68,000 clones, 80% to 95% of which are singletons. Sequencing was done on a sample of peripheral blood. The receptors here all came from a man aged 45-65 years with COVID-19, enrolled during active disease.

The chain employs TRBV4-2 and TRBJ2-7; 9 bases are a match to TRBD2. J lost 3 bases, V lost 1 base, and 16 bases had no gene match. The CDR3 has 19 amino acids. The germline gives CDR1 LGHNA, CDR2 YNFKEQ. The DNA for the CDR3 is TGTGCCAGCAGCCAAGTGGGGGTGCACGTAGCGGGAGAGGGCTACGAGCAGTACTTC. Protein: CASSQVGVHVAGEGYEQYF.

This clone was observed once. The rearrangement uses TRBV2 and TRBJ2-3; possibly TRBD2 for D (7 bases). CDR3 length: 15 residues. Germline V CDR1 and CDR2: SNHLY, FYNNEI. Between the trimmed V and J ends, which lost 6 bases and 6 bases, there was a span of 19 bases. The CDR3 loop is CASSRNGGRRDTQYF. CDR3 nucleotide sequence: TGTGCCAGCAGCCGAAACGGGGGGCGTAGGGATACGCAGTATTTT.

The CDR3 reads CASSPRASGTGLLDSNQPQHF. The CDR3 DNA sequence: TGCGCCAGCAGCCCCCGGGCCTCCGGGACAGGGCTATTAGATAGCAATCAGCCCCAGCATTTT. V gene TRBV4-3 combines with J gene TRBJ1-5, with 9 nucleotides matching TRBD1. The germline V gene has CDR1 LGHNA and CDR2 YSLEER. V was pared by 4 bases and J by 0 bases, with 19 bases of the junction left unmatched. The CDR3 is 21 amino acids.

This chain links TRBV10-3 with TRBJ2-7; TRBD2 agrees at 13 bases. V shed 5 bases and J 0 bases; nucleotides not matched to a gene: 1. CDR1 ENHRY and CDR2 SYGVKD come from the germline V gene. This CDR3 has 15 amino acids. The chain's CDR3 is CAISRTSGSSYEQYF. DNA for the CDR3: TGTGCCATCAGTAGGACTAGCGGGAGCTCCTACGAGCAGTACTTC.

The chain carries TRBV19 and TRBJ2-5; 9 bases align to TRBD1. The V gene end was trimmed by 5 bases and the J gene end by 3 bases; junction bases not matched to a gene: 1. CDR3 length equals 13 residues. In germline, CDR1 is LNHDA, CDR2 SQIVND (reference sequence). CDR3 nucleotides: TGTGCCAGTAGTGGGGACAGGGAAGAGACCCAGTACTTC. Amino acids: CASSGDREETQYF.

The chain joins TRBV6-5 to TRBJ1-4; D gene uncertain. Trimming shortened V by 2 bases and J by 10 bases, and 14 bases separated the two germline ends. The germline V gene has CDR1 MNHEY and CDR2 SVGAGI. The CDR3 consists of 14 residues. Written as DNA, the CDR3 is TGTGCCAGCAGTTACCTGGGCGAGGAGGGAAAACTGTTTTTT. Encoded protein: CASSYLGEEGKLFF.

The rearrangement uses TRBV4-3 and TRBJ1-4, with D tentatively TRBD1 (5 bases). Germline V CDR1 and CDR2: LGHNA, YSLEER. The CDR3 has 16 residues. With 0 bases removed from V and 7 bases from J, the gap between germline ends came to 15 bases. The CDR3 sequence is CASSQDTPGGVEKLFF. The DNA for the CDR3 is TGCGCCAGCAGCCAAGATACCCCCGGAGGGGTTGAAAAACTGTTTTTT.

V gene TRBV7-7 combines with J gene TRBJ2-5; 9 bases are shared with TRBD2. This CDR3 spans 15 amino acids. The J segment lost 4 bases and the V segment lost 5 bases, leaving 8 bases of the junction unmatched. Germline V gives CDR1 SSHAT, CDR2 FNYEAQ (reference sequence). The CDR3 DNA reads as TGTGCCAGCAGCCGGGGCGGGAGGGCAGGAGAGACCCAGTACTTC. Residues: CASSRGGRAGETQYF.

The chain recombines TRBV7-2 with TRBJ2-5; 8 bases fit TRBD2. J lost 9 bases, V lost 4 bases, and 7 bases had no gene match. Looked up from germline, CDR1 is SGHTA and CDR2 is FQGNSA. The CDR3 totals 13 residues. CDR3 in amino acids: CASSSGSGKSQYF. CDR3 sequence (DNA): TGTGCCAGCAGCTCGGGTAGCGGGAAATCCCAGTACTTC.